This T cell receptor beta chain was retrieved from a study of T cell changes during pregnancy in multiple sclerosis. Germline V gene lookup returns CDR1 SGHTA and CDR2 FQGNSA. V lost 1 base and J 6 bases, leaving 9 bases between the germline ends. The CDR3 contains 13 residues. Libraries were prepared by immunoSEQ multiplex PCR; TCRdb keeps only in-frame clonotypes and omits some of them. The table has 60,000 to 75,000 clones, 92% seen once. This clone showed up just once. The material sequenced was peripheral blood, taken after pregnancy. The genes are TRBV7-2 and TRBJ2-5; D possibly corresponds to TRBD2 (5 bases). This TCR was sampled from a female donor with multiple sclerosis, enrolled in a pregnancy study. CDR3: CASSLDREKTQYF. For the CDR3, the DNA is TGTGCCAGCAGCTTAGATCGGGAAAAGACCCAGTACTTC.